This TCR beta chain was captured in a study of blood T cell repertoires in COVID-19. Whole-study context: Nucleic acid was either cDNA or gDNA, and it came from T cells, B-cell-depleted T cells, or PBMCs.

Produced via immunoSEQ multiplex PCR; TCRdb's table is partial and in-frame only. The data contain about 87,000 clones, around nine tenths of them singletons. CDR3 size: 17 residues. The germline CDR1 and CDR2 sequences are SNHLY and FYNNEI. Germline trimming cut 9 bases from V and 2 bases from J; bases unmatched to any gene: 14. This TCR was recovered from a man aged 35-49 years with acute or convalescent COVID-19. The chain is built from TRBV2 and TRBJ2-7; 12 bases fit TRBD2. Source material: peripheral blood. The CDR3 DNA follows: TGTGCCAGTCGTCTAGCGGGGGGGTATAGGACAACCTACGAGCAGTACTTC. This codes for CASRLAGGYRTTYEQYF. The complete variable domain, with remaining parts taken from reference TRBV2 and TRBJ2-7, reads EPEVTQTPSHQVTQMGQEVILRCVPISNHLYFYWYRQILGQKVEFLVSFYNNEISEKSEIFDDQFSVERPDGSNFTLKIRSTKLEDSAMYFCASRLAGGYRTTYEQYFGPGTRLTVT.